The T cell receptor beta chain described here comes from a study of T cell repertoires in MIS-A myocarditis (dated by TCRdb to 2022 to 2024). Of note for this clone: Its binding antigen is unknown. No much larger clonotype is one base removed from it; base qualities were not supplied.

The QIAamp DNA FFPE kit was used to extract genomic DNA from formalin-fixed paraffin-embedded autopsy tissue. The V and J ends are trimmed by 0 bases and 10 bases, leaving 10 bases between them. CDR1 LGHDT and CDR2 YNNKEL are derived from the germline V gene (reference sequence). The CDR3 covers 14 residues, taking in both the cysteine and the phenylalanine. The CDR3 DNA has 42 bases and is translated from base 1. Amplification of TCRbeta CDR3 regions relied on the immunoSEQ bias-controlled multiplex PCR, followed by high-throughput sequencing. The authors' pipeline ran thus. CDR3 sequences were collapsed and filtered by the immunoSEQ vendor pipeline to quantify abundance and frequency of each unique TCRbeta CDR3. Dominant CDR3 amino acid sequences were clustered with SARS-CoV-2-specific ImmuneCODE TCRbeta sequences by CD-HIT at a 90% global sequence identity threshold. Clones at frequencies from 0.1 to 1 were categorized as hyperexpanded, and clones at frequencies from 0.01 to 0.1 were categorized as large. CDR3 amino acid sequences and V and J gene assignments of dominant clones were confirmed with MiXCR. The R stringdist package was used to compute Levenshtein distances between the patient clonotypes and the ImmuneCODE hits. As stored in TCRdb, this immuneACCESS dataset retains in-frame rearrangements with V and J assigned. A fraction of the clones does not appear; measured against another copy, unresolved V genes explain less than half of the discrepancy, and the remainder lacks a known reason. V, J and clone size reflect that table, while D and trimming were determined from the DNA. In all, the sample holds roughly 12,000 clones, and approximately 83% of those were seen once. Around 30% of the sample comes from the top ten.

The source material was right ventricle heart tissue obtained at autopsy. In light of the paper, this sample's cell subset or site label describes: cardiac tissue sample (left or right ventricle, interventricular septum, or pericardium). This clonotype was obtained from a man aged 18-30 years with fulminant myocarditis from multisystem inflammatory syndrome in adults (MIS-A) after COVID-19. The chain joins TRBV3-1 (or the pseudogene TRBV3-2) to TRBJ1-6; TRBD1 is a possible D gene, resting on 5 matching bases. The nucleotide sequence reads TGTGCCAGCAGCCAAGAAAGGGGTATCTCACCCCTCCACTTT. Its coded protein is CASSQERGISPLHF.